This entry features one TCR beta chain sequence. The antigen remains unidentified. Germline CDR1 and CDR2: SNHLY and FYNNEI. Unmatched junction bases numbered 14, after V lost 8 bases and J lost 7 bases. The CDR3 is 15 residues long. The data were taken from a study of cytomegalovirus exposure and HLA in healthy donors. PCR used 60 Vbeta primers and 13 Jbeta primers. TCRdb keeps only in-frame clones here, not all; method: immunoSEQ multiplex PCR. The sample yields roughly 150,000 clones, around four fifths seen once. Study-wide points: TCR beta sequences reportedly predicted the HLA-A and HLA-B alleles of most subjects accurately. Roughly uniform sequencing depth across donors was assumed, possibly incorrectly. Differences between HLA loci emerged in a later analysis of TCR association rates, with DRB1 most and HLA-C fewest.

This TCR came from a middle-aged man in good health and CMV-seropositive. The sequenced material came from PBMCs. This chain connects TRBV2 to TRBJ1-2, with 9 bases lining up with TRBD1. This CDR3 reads CASAYWEQGAFGYTF. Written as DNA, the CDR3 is TGTGCCAGCGCCTACTGGGAACAGGGGGCCTTTGGCTACACCTTC.